The next 17 T cell receptor beta chains were all read from a single sample in a study of shared clonotypes between healthy human individuals (TCRdb year 2020). Library generation was performed with the immunoSEQ multiplex PCR assay. The table was pulled from immuneACCESS by TCRdb, which kept in-frame rearrangements only. Such tables lose some clones; where checked, under half of the loss comes from unresolved V genes, and the rest has no known cause. Within this sample are hundreds of thousands of clones, with approximately 74% of them counted one time only. Of the sample, 10% falls within the top ten clones. The sequenced sample consisted of memory CD4+ T cells sorted from blood. Reading the label with the study, this specimen's cell subset or site is: CD45RA-negative fraction. These receptors came from a man aged 30 to 39 in good health.

Of note for this clone: The sample has other DNA sequences that encode this CDR3 too. J is TRBJ2-7 and V is TRBV5-1, with TRBD2 matching 12 bases. Germline lookup yields CDR1 SGHRS and CDR2 YFSETQ. The CDR3 runs to 15 residues. The trim removed 4 bases at V and 2 bases at J, leaving 4 bases unmatched. The CDR3 is CASSPGLAGTYEQYF. CDR3 sequence (DNA): TGCGCCAGCAGCCCCGGACTAGCGGGAACCTACGAGCAGTACTTC.

The chain has TRBV9 and TRBJ2-1; TRBD1 is a possible D gene (5 bases). Germline assignment: CDR1 SGDLS and CDR2 YYNGEE. Trimming cost V 0 bases and J 1 base, with 11 bases left between them. CDR3 length: 16 amino acids. The CDR3 sequence is CASSVEGVGSYNEQFF. The CDR3 nucleotides read TGTGCCAGCAGCGTAGAAGGGGTGGGGTCCTACAATGAGCAGTTCTTC.

The gene calls are TRBV7-8 and TRBJ1-2; D is uncertain. CDR1 is SGHVS and CDR2 is FQNEAQ in the germline V gene. This CDR3 has 13 amino acids. The V and J ends lost 2 bases and 8 bases respectively, with 12 bases between them. The CDR3 is CASSLRGRKGYTF. CDR3 nucleotide sequence: TGTGCCAGCAGCTTAAGAGGGAGGAAAGGCTACACCTTC. The full variable domain, its missing parts supplied by reference TRBV7-8 and TRBJ1-2, is GAGVSQSPRYKVAKRGQDVALRCDPISGHVSLFWYQQALGQGPEFLTYFQNEAQLDKSGLPSDRFFAERPEGSVSTLKIQRTQQEDSAVYLCASSLRGRKGYTFGSGTRLTVV.

The V gene is TRBV2, the J gene TRBJ1-5; possible D gene TRBD1, 6 bases. This CDR3 is built from 18 residues. Germline CDR1 is SNHLY and CDR2 is FYNNEI. V shed 2 bases and J shed 0 bases, with 17 bases lying between them. The CDR3 loop is CASSELDRPTYSNQPQHF. The CDR3 region has the DNA TGTGCCAGCAGTGAACTGGACAGACCCACATATAGCAATCAGCCCCAGCATTTT.

With regard to this clone: Germline and junction disagree at one end, which may indicate a read error. J is TRBJ2-7 and V is TRBV29-1; 10 bases map to TRBD2. This CDR3 has 13 residues. Germline CDR1 is SQVTM and CDR2 is ANQGSEA. CDR3 bases: TGCAGCGTCCTCCGGACTAGCGGCTACGGGCAGTACTTC. It translates to CSVLRTSGYGQYF.

This clone was counted only a few times. This rearrangement joins TRBV19 to TRBJ2-1, with D unresolved. Trimming took 7 bases from V and 0 from J, leaving 13 bases between them. The CDR3 has 15 residues. Germline assignment: CDR1 LNHDA and CDR2 SQIVND (reference sequence). The CDR3 DNA sequence: TGTGCCAGTACCAGAACCGACGACTCCTACAATGAGCAGTTCTTC. Its translation: CASTRTDDSYNEQFF.

This clone was detected a few times. CDR3 nucleotides: TGTGCCAGCAGTGTTAGGGGGCAAGAGACCCAGTACTTC. Protein: CASSVRGQETQYF. This rearrangement joins TRBV2 to TRBJ2-5; D may be TRBD1 (6 bases). CDR3 length equals 13 residues. Trimming cost V 4 bases and J 2 bases, with 8 bases left between them. CDR1 and CDR2 from the germline V gene are SNHLY and FYNNEI.

The chain joins TRBV7-6 to TRBJ2-5; TRBD2 might be the D (5 bases). V was pared by 7 bases and J by 0 bases, with 9 bases between. Germline V gene lookup returns CDR1 SGHVS and CDR2 FNYEAQ. The CDR3 is 13 residues long. CDR3 nucleotides: TGTGCCAGCATAGGACTGTACCAAGAGACCCAGTACTTC. Translating it yields CASIGLYQETQYF.

Details on this clone: The same CDR3 can be traced to other DNA sequences in this sample. The V gene is TRBV7-9, the J gene TRBJ2-7, with D uncertain. The CDR3 length is 12 residues. In germline, CDR1 is SEHNR, CDR2 FQNEAQ (reference sequence). Trimming removed 3 bases from V and 0 bases from J, with 3 bases in between. The CDR3, as DNA: TGTGCCAGCAGCTTCCTCTCCTACGAGCAGTACTTC. Amino acid sequence: CASSFLSYEQYF.

This sequence joins TRBV10-1 and TRBJ2-5; D is undetermined. The J call may be faulty, since TRBJ2-7 better matches the DNA end. The CDR3 contains 16 residues. Germline V gene data show CDR1 as WNHNN and CDR2 as SYGVQD (reference sequence). CDR3: CASSDPGRSGDYEQYF. Written as DNA, the CDR3 is TGCGCCAGCAGTGACCCTGGGCGTTCCGGTGACTACGAGCAGTACTTC.

The CDR3 region is CASSISSGVYGYTF. In DNA form, the CDR3 reads TGTGCCAGTAGTATATCCTCGGGGGTCTATGGCTACACCTTC. The J gene is TRBJ1-2, the V gene TRBV19; D might be TRBD1 (5 bases). Trimming left V 2 bases short and J 4 bases short, with 11 bases between. The CDR3 spans 14 residues. Germline CDR1 and CDR2: LNHDA and SQIVND (reference sequence).

This clone was picked up a small number of times. The chain combines TRBV5-1 with TRBJ2-5; D unclear. V lost 1 base and J 7 bases, leaving 14 bases between the germline ends. Germline lookup yields CDR1 SGHRS and CDR2 YFSETQ. CDR3 length: 14 residues. The CDR3 loop is CASSLIEVGGTQYF. The CDR3 region has the DNA TGCGCCAGCAGCTTGATTGAAGTGGGTGGGACCCAGTACTTC. The whole variable domain, remainder taken from reference TRBV5-1 and TRBJ2-5, is KAGVTQTPRYLIKTRGQQVTLSCSPISGHRSVSWYQQTPGQGLQFLFEYFSETQRNKGNFPGRFSGRQFSNSRSEMNVSTLELGDSALYLCASSLIEVGGTQYFGPGTRLLVL.

This chain connects TRBV7-2 to TRBJ1-1, with D uncertain. Per germline, CDR1 SGHTA and CDR2 FQGNSA. The V end lost 1 base, the J end lost 4 bases, and 7 bases lay between the germline ends. This CDR3 comprises 13 residues. As DNA, the CDR3 is TGTGCCAGCAGCTTAGTGGAGTTCACTGAAGCTTTCTTT. This translates into CASSLVEFTEAFF. Filled out from reference TRBV7-2 and TRBJ1-1, the complete variable domain reads GAGVSQSPSNKVTEKGKDVELRCDPISGHTALYWYRQSLGQGLEFLIYFQGNSAPDKSGLPSDRFSAERTGGSVSTLTIQRTQQEDSAVYLCASSLVEFTEAFFGQGTRLTVV.

The chain joins TRBV27 to TRBJ2-7; D might be TRBD2 (5 bases). Germline-derived CDR1 and CDR2 are MNHEY and SMNVEV (reference sequence). This CDR3 is built from 13 residues. V shed 7 bases and J shed 5 bases, with 15 bases lying between them. The CDR3 sequence: CASITDFLDEQYF. CDR3 nucleotides: TGTGCCAGCATCACGGACTTTTTGGACGAGCAGTACTTC.

This clone was seen ten or more times. V is TRBV15 and J is TRBJ2-3; 12 nucleotides align to TRBD2. CDR3 length: 15 amino acids. Germline V lookup: CDR1 LNHNV, CDR2 YYDKDF (reference sequence). After removal of 0 bases from V and 6 bases from J, the junction contained 1 base not matched to a gene. CDR3 DNA: TGTGCCACCAGCAGAGATGGGACTAGCGGGGATACGCAGTATTTT. This translates into CATSRDGTSGDTQYF.

V usage is TRBV19 and J usage is TRBJ2-1, with D perhaps TRBD1 or TRBD2 (5 bases each). The CDR3 has 13 amino acids. Trimming took 7 bases from V and 5 from J, leaving 12 bases between them. CDR1 and CDR2 from the germline V gene are LNHDA and SQIVND (reference sequence). CDR3 protein: CASTRDLNNEQFF. CDR3 bases: TGTGCCAGTACCCGGGACCTCAACAATGAGCAGTTCTTC.

The chain joins TRBV10-3 to TRBJ1-5; D is perhaps TRBD1 (5 bases). Deletions cut 3 bases from V and 5 bases from J, with 8 bases between. The CDR3 length is 13 residues. CDR1 is ENHRY and CDR2 is SYGVKD in the germline V gene. CDR3 loop: CAISDRGDQPQHF. As DNA, the CDR3 is TGTGCCATCAGTGACCGGGGGGATCAGCCCCAGCATTTT.